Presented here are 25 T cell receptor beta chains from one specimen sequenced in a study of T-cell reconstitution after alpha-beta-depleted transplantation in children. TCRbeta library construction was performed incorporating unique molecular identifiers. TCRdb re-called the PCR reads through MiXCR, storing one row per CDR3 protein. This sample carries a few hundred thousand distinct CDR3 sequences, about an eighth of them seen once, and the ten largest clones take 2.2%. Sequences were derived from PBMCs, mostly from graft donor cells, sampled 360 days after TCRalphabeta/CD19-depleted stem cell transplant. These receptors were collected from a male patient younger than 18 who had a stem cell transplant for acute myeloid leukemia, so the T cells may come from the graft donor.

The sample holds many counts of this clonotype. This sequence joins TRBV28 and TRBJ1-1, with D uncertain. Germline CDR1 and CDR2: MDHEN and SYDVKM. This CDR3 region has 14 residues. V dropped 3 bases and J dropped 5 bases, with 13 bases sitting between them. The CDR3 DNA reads TGTGCCAGCAGTTTCTCGCTCGCCAAGACTGAAGCTTTCTTT. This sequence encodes CASSFSLAKTEAFF.

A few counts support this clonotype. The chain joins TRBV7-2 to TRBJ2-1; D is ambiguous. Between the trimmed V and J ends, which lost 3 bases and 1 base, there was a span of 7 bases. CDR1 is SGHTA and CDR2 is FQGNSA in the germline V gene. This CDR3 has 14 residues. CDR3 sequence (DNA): TGTGCCAGCAGCTTGTCGGTTTCCTACAATGAGCAGTTCTTC. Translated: CASSLSVSYNEQFF.

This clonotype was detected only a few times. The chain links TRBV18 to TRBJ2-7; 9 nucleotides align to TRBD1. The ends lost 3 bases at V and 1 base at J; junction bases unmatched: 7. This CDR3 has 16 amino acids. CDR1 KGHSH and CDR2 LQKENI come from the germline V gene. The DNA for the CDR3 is TGTGCCAGCTCACCCAACCCGGGACAGGGTTCCTACGAGCAGTACTTC. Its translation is CASSPNPGQGSYEQYF.

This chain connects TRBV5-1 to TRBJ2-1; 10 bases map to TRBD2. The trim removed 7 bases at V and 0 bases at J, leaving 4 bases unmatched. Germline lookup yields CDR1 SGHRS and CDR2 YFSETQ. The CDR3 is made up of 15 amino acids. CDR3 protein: CASEPSGSSYNEQFF. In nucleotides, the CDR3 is TGCGCCAGCGAACCTAGCGGGAGCTCCTACAATGAGCAGTTCTTC.

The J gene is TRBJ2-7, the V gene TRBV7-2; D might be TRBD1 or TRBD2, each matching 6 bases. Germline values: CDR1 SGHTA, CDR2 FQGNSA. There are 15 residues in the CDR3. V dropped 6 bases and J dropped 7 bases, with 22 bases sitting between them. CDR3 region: CASSLGGTTYEEQYF. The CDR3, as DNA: TGTGCCAGCAGTCTAGGGGGGACGACCTACGAAGAGCAGTACTTC.

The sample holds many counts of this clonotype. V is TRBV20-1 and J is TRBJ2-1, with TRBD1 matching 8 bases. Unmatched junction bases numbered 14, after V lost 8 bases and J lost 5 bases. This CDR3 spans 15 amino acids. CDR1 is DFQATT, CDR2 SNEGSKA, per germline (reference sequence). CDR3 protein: CSIFSGTGVNNEQFF. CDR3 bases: TGCAGTATATTCTCCGGGACAGGCGTTAACAATGAGCAGTTCTTC.

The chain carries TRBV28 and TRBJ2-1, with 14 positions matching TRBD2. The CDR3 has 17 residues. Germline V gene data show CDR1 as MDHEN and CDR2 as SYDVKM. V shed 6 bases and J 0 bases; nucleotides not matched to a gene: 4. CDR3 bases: TGTGCCAGCAGGACTAGCGGGAGGGCCGACTCCTACAATGAGCAGTTCTTC. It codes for CASRTSGRADSYNEQFF.

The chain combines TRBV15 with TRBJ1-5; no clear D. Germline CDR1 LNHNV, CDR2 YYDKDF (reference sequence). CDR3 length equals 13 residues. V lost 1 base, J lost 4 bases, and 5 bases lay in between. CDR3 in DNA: TGTGCCACCAGCAGAGTTCGGAATCAGCCCCAGCATTTT. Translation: CATSRVRNQPQHF.

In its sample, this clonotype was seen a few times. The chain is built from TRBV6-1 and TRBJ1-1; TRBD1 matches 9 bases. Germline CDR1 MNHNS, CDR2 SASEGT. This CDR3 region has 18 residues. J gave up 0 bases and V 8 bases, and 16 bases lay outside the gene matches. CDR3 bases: TGTGCCAGCCAAAGGGGGACAGGGATGGGAAAAATGAACACTGAAGCTTTCTTT. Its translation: CASQRGTGMGKMNTEAFF.

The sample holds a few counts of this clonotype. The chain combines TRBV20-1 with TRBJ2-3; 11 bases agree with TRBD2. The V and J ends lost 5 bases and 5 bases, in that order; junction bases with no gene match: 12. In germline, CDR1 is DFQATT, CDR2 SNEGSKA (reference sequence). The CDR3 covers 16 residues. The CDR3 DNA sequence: TGCAGTGCTCCCGGGCTAGCGGGAGGTGTGATAGATACGCAGTATTTT. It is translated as CSAPGLAGGVIDTQYF.

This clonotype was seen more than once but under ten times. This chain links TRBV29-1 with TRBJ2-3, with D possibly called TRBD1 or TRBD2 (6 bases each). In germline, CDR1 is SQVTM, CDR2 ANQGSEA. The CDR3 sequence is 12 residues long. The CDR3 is CTIGGLTDTQYF. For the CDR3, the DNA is TGCACCATAGGGGGACTCACAGATACGCAGTATTTT.

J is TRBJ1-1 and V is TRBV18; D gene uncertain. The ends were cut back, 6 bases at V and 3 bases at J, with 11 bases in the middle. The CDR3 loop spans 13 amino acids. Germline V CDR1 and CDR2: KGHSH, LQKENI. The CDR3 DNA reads TGTGCCAGCTCTGCTGGGGAGTACACTGAAGCTTTCTTT. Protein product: CASSAGEYTEAFF.

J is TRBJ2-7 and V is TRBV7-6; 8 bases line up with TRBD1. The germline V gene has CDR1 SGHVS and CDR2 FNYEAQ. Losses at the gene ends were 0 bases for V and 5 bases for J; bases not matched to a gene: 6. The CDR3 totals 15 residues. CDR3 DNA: TGTGCCAGCAGCTTAGCGGGCGGCAGGGGGCACGAGCAGTACTTC. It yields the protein CASSLAGGRGHEQYF.

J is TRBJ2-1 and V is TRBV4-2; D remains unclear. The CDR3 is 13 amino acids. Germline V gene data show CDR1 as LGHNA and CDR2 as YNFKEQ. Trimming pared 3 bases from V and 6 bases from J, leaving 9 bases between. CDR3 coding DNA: TGTGCCAGCAGCCAGAGAGTCGCCAATGAGCAGTTCTTC. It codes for CASSQRVANEQFF.

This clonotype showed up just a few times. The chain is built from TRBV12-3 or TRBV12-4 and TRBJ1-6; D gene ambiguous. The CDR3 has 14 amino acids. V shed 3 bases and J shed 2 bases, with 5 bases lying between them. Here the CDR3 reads CASSFGTYNSPLHF. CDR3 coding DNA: TGTGCCAGCAGTTTCGGGACCTATAATTCACCCCTCCACTTT.

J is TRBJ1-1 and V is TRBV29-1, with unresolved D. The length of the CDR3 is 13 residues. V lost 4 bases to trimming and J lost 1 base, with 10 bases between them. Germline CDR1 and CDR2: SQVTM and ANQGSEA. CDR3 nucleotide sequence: TGCAGCGTTGTCAAGGATACGAACACTGAAGCTTTCTTT. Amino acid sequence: CSVVKDTNTEAFF.

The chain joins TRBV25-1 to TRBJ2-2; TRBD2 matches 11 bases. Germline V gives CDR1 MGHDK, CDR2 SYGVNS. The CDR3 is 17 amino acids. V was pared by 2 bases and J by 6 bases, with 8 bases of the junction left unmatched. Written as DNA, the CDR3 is TGTGCCAGCAGTGAACCCCGACTAGCGGGATCCCCCGGGGAGCTGTTTTTT. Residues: CASSEPRLAGSPGELFF. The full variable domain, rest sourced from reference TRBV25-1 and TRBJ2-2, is EADIYQTPRYLVIGTGKKITLECSQTMGHDKMYWYQQDPGMELHLIHYSYGVNSTEKGDLSSESTVSRIRTEHFPLTLESARPSHTSQYLCASSEPRLAGSPGELFFGEGSRLTVL.

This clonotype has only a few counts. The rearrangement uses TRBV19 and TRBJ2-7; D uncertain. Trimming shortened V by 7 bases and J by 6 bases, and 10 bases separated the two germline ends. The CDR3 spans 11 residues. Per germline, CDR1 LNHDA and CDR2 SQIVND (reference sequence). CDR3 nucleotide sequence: TGTGCCAGTAACTGGGCTTCCGAGCAGTACTTC. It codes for CASNWASEQYF. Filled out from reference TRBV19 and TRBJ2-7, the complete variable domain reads DGGITQSPKYLFRKEGQNVTLSCEQNLNHDAMYWYRQDPGQGLRLIYYSQIVNDFQKGDIAEGYSVSREKKESFPLTVTSAQKNPTAFYLCASNWASEQYFGPGTRLTVT.

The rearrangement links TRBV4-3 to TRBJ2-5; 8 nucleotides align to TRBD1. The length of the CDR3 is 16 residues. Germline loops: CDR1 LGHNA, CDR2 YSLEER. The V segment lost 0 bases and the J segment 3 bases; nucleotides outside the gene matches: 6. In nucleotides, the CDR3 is TGCGCCAGCAGCCAAGATGCCAGGGGGCGCGAAGAGACCCAGTACTTC. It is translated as CASSQDARGREETQYF.

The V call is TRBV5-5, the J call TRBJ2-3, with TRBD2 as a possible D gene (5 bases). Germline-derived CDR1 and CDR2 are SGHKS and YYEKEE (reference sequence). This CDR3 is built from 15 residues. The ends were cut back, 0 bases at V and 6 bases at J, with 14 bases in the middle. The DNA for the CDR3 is TGTGCCAGCAGCTTGGGCCGGCTAGCCGGGGATACGCAGTATTTT. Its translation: CASSLGRLAGDTQYF. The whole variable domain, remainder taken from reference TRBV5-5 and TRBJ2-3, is DAGVTQSPTHLIKTRGQQVTLRCSPISGHKSVSWYQQVLGQGPQFIFQYYEKEERGRGNFPDRFSARQFPNYSSELNVNALLLGDSALYLCASSLGRLAGDTQYFGPGTRLTVL.

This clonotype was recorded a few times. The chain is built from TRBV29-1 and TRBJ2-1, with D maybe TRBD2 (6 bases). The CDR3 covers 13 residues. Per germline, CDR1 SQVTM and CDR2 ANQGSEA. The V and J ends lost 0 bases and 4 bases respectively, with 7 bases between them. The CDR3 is CSVEEGTYNEQFF. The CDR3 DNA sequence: TGCAGCGTTGAAGAAGGGACTTACAATGAGCAGTTCTTC.

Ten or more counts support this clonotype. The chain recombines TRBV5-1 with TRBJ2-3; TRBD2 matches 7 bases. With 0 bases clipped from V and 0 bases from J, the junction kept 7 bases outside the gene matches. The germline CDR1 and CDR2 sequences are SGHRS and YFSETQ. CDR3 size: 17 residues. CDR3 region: CASSLVTGDYSTDTQYF. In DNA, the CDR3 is TGCGCCAGCAGCTTGGTGACCGGGGACTACAGCACAGATACGCAGTATTTT.

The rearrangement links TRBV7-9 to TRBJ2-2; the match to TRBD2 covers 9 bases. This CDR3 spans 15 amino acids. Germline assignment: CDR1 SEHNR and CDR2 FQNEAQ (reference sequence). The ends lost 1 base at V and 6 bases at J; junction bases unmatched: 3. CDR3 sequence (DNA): TGTGCCAGCAGCTTAGTCCCTAGCGGGGCCGGGGAGCTGTTTTTT. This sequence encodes CASSLVPSGAGELFF.

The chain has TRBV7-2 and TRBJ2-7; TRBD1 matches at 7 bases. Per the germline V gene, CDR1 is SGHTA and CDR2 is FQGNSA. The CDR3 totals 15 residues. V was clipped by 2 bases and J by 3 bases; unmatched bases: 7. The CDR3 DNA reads TGTGCCAGCAGCTTAACGAGGGGGCCTGGCTACGAGCAGTACTTC. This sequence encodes CASSLTRGPGYEQYF.

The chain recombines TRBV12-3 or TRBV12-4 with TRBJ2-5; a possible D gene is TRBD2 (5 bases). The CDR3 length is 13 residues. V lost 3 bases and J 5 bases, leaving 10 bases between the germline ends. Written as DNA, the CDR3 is TGTGCCAGCAGTTTTCGGGATTCGGAGACCCAGTACTTC. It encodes CASSFRDSETQYF.